This T cell receptor (beta chain) comes out of a study of blood T cell repertoires in COVID-19. On the study more broadly: Italy, Spain and the United States were the sources of the convalescent and acute COVID-19 samples.

Seattle patients were enrolled while actively infected and followed longitudinally. Authors' data handling: Amplification of reference gene primers was used by the study to estimate nucleated cell counts. TCRdb keeps only in-frame clones here, not all; method: immunoSEQ multiplex PCR. That table furnishes V, J and clone size, whereas the DNA furnished D and trimming. The data contain fewer than 250,000 clones, more than 75% of them singletons. The CDR3 contains 14 residues. Germline V gene sequence: CDR1 SGHRS, CDR2 YFSETQ. Trimming pared 0 bases from V and 6 bases from J, leaving 12 bases between. The chain couples TRBV5-1 to TRBJ1-1, with D perhaps TRBD1 (5 bases). This clonotype was sampled from a man aged 50-59 years with COVID-19, enrolled during active disease. Sequences were obtained from peripheral blood. CDR3: CASSLARDRAEAFF. CDR3 coding DNA: TGCGCCAGCAGCTTGGCCAGGGATCGGGCTGAAGCTTTCTTT.